This T cell receptor (beta chain) was sequenced in a study of cytomegalovirus exposure and HLA in healthy donors. Overall study context: Early released data had 65 million to 100 million unique TCRs, all coming from HLA-typed donors.

Unmatched junction bases numbered 13, after V lost 8 bases and J lost 10 bases. The CDR3 covers 14 residues. Germline CDR1 SEHNR, CDR2 FQNEAQ (reference sequence). Details on this clone: Its specificity is not known.

Primers included in the PCR were 60 Vbeta and 13 Jbeta primers. Sequencing used immunoSEQ multiplex PCR; TCRdb keeps in-frame clones, though not all of them. The sample lists hundreds of thousands of clones; approximately 88% were seen once. General study results and limits: The study labeled fewer than 200 TCR beta chains cytomegalovirus-associated. For most TCR beta V segments, an earlier analysis put the productive rate at about 90% or about 30% of the time. Most of the CMV-associated TCR beta chains (in a later analysis) appeared to be HLA-restricted.

This clonotype originated in a boy aged 2 to 10 in good health and CMV-seronegative. The sequencing input was PBMCs. The genes are TRBV7-9 and TRBJ2-1; TRBD1 agrees at 8 bases. The CDR3 reads CASEGQAPLWEQFF. The CDR3 region has the DNA TGTGCCAGCGAGGGACAGGCGCCCCTATGGGAGCAGTTCTTC.